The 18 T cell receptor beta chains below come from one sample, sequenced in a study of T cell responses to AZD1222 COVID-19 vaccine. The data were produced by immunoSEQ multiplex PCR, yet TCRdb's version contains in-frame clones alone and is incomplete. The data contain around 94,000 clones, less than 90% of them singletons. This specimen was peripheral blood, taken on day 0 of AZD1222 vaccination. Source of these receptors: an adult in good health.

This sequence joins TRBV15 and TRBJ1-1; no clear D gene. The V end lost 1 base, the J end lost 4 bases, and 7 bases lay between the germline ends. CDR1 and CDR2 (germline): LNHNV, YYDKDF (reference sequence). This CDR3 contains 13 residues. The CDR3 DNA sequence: TGTGCCACCAGCAGAGGGGTTAGCACTGAAGCTTTCTTT. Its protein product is CATSRGVSTEAFF.

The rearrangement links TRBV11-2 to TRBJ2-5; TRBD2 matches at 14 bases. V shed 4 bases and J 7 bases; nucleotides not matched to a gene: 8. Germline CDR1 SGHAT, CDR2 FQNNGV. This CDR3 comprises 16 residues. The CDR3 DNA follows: TGTGCCAGCAGCTCGAAGGGACTAGCGGGGGATGTGACCCAGTACTTC. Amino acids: CASSSKGLAGDVTQYF.

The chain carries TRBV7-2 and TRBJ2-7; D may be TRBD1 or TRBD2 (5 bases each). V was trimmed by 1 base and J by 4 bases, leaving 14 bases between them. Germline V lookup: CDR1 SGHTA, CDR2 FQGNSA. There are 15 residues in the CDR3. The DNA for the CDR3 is TGTGCCAGCAGCTTAGGATCAGGTTGGGGGTACGAGCAGTACTTC. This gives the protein CASSLGSGWGYEQYF.

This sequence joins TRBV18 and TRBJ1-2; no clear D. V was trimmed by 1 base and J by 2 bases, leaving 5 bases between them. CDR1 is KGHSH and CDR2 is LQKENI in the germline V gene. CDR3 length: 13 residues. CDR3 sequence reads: CASSPQRNYGYTF. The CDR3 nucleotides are TGTGCCAGCTCACCACAGAGAAACTATGGCTACACCTTC.

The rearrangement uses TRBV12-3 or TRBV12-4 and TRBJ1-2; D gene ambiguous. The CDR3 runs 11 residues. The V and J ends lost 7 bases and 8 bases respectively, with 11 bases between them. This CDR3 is CASKSLRGYTF. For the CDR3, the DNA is TGTGCCAGCAAGTCGCTGCGGGGCTACACCTTC.

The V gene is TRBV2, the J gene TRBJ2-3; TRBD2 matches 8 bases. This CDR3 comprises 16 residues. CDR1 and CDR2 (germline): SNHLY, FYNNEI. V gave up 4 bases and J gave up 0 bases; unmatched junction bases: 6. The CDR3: CASSALSGTSTDTQYF. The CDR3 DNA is TGTGCCAGCAGTGCCCTTAGCGGGACGAGCACAGATACGCAGTATTTT.

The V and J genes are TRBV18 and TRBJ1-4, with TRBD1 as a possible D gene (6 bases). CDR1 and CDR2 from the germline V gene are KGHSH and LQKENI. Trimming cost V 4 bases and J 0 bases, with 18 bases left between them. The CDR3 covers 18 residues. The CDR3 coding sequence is TGTGCCAGCTCACGTACAAGACAGGCCGATACAACTAATGAAAAACTGTTTTTT. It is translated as CASSRTRQADTTNEKLFF.

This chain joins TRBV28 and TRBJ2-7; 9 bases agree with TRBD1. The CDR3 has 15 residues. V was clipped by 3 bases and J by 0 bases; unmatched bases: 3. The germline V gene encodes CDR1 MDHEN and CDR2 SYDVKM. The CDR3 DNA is TGTGCCAGCAGTTTCCGGGACAGGGACTCCTACGAGCAGTACGTC. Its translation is CASSFRDRDSYEQYV.

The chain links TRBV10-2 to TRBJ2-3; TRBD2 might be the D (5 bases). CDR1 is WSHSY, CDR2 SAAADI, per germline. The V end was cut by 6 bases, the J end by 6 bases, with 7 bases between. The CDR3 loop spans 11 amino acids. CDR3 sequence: CASSSSDTQYF. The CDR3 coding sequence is TGCGCCAGCAGCTCTAGCGATACGCAGTATTTT.

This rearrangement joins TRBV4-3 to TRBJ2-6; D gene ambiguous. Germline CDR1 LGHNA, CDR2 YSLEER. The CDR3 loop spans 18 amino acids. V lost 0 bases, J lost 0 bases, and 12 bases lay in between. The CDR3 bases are TGCGCCAGCAGCCAAGATCTTTTGGGCGGCTCTGGGGCCAACGTCCTGACTTTC. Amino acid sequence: CASSQDLLGGSGANVLTF.

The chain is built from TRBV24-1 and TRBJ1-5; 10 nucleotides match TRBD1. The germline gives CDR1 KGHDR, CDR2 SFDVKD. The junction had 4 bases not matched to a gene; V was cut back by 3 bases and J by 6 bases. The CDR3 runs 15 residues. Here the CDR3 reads CATSDGGQGRQPQHF. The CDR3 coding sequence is TGTGCCACCAGTGATGGGGGACAGGGGCGTCAGCCCCAGCATTTT.

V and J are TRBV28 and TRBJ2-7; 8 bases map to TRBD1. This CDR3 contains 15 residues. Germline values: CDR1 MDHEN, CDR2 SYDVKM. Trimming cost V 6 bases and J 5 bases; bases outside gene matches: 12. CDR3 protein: CASSEDRGGYNEQYF. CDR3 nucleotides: TGTGCCAGCAGCGAAGACAGGGGAGGATATAACGAGCAGTACTTC.

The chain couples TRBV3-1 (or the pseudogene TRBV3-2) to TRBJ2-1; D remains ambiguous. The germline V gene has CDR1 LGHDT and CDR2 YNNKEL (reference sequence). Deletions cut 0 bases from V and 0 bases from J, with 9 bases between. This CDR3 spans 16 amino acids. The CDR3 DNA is TGTGCCAGCAGCCAAGATTTACTCGACTCCTACAATGAGCAGTTCTTC. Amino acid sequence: CASSQDLLDSYNEQFF.

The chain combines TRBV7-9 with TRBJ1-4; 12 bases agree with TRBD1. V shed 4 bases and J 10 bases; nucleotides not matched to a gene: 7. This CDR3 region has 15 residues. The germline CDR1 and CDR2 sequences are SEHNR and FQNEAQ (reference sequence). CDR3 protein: CASSSQGTGGVKLFF. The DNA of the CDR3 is TGTGCCAGCAGCTCCCAGGGGACAGGGGGCGTAAAACTGTTTTTT.

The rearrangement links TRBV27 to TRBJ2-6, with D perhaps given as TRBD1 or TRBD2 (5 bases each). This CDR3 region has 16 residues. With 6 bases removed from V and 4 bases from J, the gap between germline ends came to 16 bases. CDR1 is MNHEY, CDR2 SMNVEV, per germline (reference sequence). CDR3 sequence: CASRFIRGAGANVLTF. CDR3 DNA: TGTGCCAGCAGATTCATCCGGGGCGCCGGGGCCAACGTCCTGACTTTC.

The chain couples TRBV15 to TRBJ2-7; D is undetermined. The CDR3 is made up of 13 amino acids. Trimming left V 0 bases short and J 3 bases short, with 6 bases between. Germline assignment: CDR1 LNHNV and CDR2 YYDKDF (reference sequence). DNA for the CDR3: TGTGCCACCAGCAGAGAGGCAGACTACGAGCAGTACGTC. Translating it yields CATSREADYEQYV.

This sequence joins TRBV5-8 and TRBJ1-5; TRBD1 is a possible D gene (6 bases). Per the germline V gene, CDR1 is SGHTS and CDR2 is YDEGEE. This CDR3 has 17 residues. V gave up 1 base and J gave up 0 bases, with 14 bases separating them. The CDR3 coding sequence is TGTGCCAGCAGCTTGACAGGGCGGGGATATAGCAATCAGCCCCAGCATTTT. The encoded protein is CASSLTGRGYSNQPQHF.

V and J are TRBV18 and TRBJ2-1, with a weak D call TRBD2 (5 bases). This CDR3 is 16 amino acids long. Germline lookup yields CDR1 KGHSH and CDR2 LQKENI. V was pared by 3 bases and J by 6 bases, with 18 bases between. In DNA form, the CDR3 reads TGTGCCAGCTCACCGATAATAGCGACAATAGCCAATGAGCAGTTCTTC. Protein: CASSPIIATIANEQFF.